One sample yielded the 9 T cell receptor beta chains listed below, sequenced in a study of T cells after yellow fever vaccination. TCRdb redid the calling of the 5' RACE reads with MiXCR, one entry per CDR3 protein. The sample comprises some 200,000 distinct CDR3 sequences, about 10% of which are singletons, and 30% to 45% rests with the top ten. Sequenced material: CD8+ T cells sorted from PBMCs, taken 15 days after the yellow fever booster vaccination. The source of these receptors is a man aged 18 to 29 who received the YFV17D yellow fever vaccine.

This clonotype was counted ten times or more. As DNA, the CDR3 is TGTGCCAGCAGCTCCGGAACCTATGAGCAGTTCTTC. This codes for CASSSGTYEQFF. V gene TRBV7-9 combines with J gene TRBJ2-1; D is ambiguous. V shed 4 bases and J shed 8 bases, with 9 bases lying between them. This CDR3 spans 12 amino acids. The germline V gene encodes CDR1 SEHNR and CDR2 FQNEAQ (reference sequence). The variable domain in full, completed from reference TRBV7-9 and TRBJ2-1, reads DTGVSQNPRHKITKRGQNVTFRCDPISEHNRLYWYRQTLGQGPEFLTYFQNEAQLEKSRLLSDRFSAERPKGSFSTLEIQRTEQGDSAMYLCASSSGTYEQFFGPGTRLTVL.

In its sample, this clonotype was seen many times. V is TRBV6-6 and J is TRBJ2-1; D might be TRBD2 (5 bases). The length of the CDR3 is 13 residues. CDR1 and CDR2 from the germline V gene are MNHNY and SVGAGI (reference sequence). The germline V and J ends were trimmed by 6 bases and 3 bases, with 9 bases remaining between them. In nucleotides, the CDR3 is TGTGCCAGCAGCTCTACTAGCTACAATGAGCAGTTCTTC. This encodes CASSSTSYNEQFF.

This clonotype was seen only a few times. The CDR3 loop reads CASSQRGDTQYF. CDR3 coding DNA: TGCGCCAGCAGCCAACGGGGAGACACGCAGTATTTT. The gene calls are TRBV4-1 and TRBJ2-3; maybe TRBD2 (5 bases). Trimming removed 2 bases from V and 9 bases from J, with 9 bases in between. Per germline, CDR1 MGHRA and CDR2 YSYEKL. The CDR3 totals 12 residues.

In its sample, this clonotype was seen many times. The chain is built from TRBV12-3 or TRBV12-4 and TRBJ2-3; tentative D call: TRBD2 (6 bases). The CDR3 runs 14 residues. The V gene lost 8 bases and the J gene lost 5 bases, with 17 bases spanning the gap. CDR3 DNA: TGTGCCAGCGGACCCGGGGGATTGGGAGATACGCAGTATTTT. This codes for CASGPGGLGDTQYF.

The V and J genes are TRBV6-2 or TRBV6-3 and TRBJ2-1, with 8 bases lining up with TRBD1. The CDR3 sequence is 15 residues long. Germline CDR1 is MNHEY and CDR2 is SVGEGT. V trimming: 0 bases; J trimming: 6 bases; junction bases outside the gene matches: 4. In nucleotides, the CDR3 is TGTGCCAGCAGTTACTCGAGGACAGGGTTCAATGAGCAGTTCTTC. Its translation: CASSYSRTGFNEQFF.

There are a few counts of this clonotype. The chain recombines TRBV12-3 or TRBV12-4 with TRBJ2-4; 13 bases fit TRBD2. CDR3 length: 15 amino acids. After removal of 5 bases from V and 8 bases from J, the junction contained 6 bases not matched to a gene. The chain's CDR3 is CASSPTSGGADIQYF. The CDR3 nucleotides are TGTGCCAGCAGTCCCACTAGCGGGGGGGCAGACATTCAGTACTTC.

This clonotype showed up just a few times. CDR3 in amino acids: CASSWGPRGGNEQFF. The CDR3 bases are TGTGCCAGCAGTTGGGGACCCCGAGGGGGAAATGAGCAGTTCTTC. This sequence joins TRBV27 and TRBJ2-1, with D possibly being TRBD1 (6 bases). This CDR3 has 15 amino acids. Germline-derived CDR1 and CDR2 are MNHEY and SMNVEV (reference sequence). V lost 4 bases and J lost 7, with 17 bases in between.

This clonotype was seen only a few times. The chain employs TRBV6-6 and TRBJ1-2; no clear D gene. Germline lookup yields CDR1 MNHNY and CDR2 SVGAGI (reference sequence). The CDR3 is made up of 11 amino acids. V lost 6 bases and J lost 7, with 9 bases in between. CDR3 amino acids: CASSPRIGYTF. The CDR3 DNA reads as TGTGCCAGCAGCCCCCGGATTGGCTACACCTTC.

There are a few counts of this clonotype. V is TRBV6-2 or TRBV6-3 and J is TRBJ1-1; no definite D call. CDR1 MNHEY and CDR2 SVGEGT come from the germline V gene. The ends were cut back, 3 bases at V and 11 bases at J, with 13 bases in the middle. The CDR3 has 12 amino acids. The CDR3 loop is CASSYFFVYAFF. Here the CDR3 DNA reads TGTGCCAGCAGTTATTTTTTCGTCTACGCTTTCTTT.